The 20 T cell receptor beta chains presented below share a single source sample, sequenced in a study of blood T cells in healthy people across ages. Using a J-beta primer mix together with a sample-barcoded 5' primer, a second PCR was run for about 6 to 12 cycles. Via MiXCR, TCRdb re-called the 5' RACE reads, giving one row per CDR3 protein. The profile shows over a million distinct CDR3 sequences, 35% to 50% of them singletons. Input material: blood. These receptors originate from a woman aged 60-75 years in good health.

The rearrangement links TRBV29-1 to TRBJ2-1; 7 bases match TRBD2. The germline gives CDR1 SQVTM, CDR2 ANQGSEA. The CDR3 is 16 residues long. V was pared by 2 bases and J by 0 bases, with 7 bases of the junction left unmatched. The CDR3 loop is CSVERLAEISYNEQFF. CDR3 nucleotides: TGCAGCGTTGAACGACTAGCAGAAATCTCCTACAATGAGCAGTTCTTC.

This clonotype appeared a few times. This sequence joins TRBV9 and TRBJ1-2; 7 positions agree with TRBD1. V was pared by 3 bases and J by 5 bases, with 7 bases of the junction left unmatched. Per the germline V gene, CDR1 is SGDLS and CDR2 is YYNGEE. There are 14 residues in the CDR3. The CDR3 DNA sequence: TGTGCCAGCAGCGAGGGCGGACAGGCTTATGGCTACACCTTC. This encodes CASSEGGQAYGYTF.

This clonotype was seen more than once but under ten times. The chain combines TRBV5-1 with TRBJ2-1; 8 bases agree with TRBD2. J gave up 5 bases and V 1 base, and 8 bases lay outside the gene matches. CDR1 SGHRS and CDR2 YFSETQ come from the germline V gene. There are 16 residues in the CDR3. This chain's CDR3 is CASSLRSGSGHNEQFF. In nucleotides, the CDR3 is TGCGCCAGCAGCTTGAGAAGCGGGAGTGGACACAATGAGCAGTTCTTC.

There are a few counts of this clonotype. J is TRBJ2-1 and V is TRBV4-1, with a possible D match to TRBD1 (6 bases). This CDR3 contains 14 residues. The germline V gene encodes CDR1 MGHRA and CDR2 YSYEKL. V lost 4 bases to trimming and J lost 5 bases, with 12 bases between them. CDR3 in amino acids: CASSRETGDNEQFF. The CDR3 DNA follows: TGCGCCAGCAGCCGAGAGACAGGCGACAATGAGCAGTTCTTC.

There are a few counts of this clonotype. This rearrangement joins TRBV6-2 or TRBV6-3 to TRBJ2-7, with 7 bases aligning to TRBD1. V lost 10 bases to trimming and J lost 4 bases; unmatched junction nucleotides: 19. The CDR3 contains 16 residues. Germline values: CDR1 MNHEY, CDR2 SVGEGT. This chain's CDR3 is CATKTGDSSGLYEQYF. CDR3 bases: TGTGCCACTAAGACCGGGGACAGTTCGGGCTTGTACGAGCAGTACTTC.

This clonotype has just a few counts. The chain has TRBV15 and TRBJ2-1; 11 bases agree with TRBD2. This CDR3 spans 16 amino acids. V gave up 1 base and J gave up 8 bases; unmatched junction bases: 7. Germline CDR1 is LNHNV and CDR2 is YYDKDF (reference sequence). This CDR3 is CATSRGLAGRSDEQFF. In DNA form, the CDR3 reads TGTGCCACCAGCAGAGGACTAGCGGGAAGGTCGGATGAGCAGTTCTTC.

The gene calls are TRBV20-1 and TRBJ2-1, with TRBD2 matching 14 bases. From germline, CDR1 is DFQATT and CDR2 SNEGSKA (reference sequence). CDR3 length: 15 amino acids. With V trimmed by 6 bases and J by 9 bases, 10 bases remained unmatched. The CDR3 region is CSARSTSGRVGEQFF. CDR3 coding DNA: TGCAGTGCACGTTCGACTAGCGGGAGGGTTGGTGAGCAGTTCTTC.

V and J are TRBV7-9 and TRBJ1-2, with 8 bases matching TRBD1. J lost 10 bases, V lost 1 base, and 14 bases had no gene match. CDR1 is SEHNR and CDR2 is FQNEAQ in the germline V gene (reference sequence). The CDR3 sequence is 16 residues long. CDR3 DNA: TGTGCCAGCAGCTTAGTTGGACAGGGCGCGATGGATGACTACACCTTC. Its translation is CASSLVGQGAMDDYTF. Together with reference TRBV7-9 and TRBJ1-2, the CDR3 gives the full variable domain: DTGVSQNPRHKITKRGQNVTFRCDPISEHNRLYWYRQTLGQGPEFLTYFQNEAQLEKSRLLSDRFSAERPKGSFSTLEIQRTEQGDSAMYLCASSLVGQGAMDDYTFGSGTRLTVV.

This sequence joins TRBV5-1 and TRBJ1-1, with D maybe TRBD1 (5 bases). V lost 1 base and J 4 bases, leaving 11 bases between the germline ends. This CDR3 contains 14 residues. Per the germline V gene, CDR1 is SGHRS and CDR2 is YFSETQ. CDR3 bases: TGCGCCAGCAGCTTGACCAGGGTGGGCACTGAAGCTTTCTTT. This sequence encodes CASSLTRVGTEAFF.

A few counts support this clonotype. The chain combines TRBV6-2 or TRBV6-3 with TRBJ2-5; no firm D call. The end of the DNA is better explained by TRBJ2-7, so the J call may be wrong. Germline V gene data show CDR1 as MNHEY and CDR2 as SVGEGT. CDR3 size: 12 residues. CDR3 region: CASSFGPNEQYF. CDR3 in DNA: TGTGCCAGCAGTTTCGGGCCTAACGAGCAGTACTTC.

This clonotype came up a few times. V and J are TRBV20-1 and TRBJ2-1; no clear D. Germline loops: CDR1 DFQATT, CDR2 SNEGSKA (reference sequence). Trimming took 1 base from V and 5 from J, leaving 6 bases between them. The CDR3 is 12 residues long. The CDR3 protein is CSARARNNEQFF. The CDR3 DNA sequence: TGCAGTGCTAGAGCTCGGAACAATGAGCAGTTCTTC.

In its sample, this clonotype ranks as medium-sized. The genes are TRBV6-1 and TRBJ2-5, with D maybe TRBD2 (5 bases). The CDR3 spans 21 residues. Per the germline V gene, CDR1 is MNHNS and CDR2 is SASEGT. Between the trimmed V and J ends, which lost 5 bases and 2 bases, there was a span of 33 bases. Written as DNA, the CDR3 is TGTGCCAGCAGTCGAACCAGTCCCCCGGCGCTACAAGCGGCATGGCAAGAGACCCAGTACTTC. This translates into CASSRTSPPALQAAWQETQYF.

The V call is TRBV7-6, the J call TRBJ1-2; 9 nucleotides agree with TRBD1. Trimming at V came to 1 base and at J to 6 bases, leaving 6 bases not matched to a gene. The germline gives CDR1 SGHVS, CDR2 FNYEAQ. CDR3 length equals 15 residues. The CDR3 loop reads CASSLEWTGENGYTF. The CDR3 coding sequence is TGTGCCAGCAGCTTAGAATGGACAGGGGAGAATGGCTACACCTTC. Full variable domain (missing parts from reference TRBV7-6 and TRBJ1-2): GAGVSQSPRYKVTKRGQDVALRCDPISGHVSLYWYRQALGQGPEFLTYFNYEAQQDKSGLPNDRFSAERPEGSISTLTIQRTEQRDSAMYRCASSLEWTGENGYTFGSGTRLTVV.

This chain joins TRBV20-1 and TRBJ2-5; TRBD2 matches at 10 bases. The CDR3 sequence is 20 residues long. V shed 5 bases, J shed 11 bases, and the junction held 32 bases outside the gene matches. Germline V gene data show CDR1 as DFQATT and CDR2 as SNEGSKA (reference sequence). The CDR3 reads CSAPILIPGTSAYDYNEQYF. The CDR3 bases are TGCAGTGCTCCCATTCTTATACCTGGGACTAGCGCCTACGACTACAATGAGCAGTACTTC.

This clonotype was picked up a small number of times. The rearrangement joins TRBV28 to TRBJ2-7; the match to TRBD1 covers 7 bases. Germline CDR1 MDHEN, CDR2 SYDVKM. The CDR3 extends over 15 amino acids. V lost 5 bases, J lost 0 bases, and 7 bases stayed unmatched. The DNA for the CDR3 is TGTGCCAGCAGTCCGGGGACAGTGAGCTCCTACGAGCAGTACTTC. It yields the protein CASSPGTVSSYEQYF.

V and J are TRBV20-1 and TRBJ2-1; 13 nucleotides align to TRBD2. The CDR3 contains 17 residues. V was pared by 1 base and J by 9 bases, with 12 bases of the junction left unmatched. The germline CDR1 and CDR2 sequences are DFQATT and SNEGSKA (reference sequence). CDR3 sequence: CSARVPPGLAGEGEQFF. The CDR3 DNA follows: TGCAGTGCTAGAGTTCCTCCCGGACTAGCGGGGGAGGGTGAGCAGTTCTTC.

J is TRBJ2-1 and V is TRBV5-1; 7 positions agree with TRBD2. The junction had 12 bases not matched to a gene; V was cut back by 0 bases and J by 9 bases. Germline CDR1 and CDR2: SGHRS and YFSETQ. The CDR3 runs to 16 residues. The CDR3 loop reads CASSLGAGVLDGEQFF. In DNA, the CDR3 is TGCGCCAGCAGCTTGGGGGCGGGGGTCTTGGATGGTGAGCAGTTCTTC. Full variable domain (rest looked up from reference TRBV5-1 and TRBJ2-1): KAGVTQTPRYLIKTRGQQVTLSCSPISGHRSVSWYQQTPGQGLQFLFEYFSETQRNKGNFPGRFSGRQFSNSRSEMNVSTLELGDSALYLCASSLGAGVLDGEQFFGPGTRLTVL.

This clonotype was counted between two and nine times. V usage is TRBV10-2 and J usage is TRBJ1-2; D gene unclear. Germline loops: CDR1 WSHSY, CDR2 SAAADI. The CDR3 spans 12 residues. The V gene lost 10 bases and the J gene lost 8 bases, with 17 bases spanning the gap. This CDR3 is CATYDPGSGYTF. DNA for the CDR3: TGCGCCACCTACGACCCCGGGAGCGGCTACACCTTC.

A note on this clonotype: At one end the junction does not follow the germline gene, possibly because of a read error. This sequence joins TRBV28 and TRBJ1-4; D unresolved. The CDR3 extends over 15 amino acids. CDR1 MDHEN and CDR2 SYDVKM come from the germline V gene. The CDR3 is CASSLSQRADEKLFF. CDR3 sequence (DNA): TGTGCCAGCAGTTTGTCTCAAAGGGCTGATGAGAAACTGTTTTTT. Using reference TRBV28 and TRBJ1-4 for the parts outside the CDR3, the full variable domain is DVKVTQSSRYLVKRTGEKVFLECVQDMDHENMFWYRQDPGLGLRLIYFSYDVKMKEKGDIPEGYSVSREKKERFSLILESASTNQTSMYLCASSLSQRADEKLFFGSGTQLSVL.

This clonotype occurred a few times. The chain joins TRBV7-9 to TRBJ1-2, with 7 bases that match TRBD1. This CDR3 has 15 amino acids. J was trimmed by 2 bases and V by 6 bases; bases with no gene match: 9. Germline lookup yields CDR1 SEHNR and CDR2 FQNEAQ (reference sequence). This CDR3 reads CASSSHPTGNYGYTF. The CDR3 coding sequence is TGTGCCAGCAGTTCTCACCCGACAGGGAACTATGGCTACACCTTC.